The clone carrying this T cell receptor beta chain was observed a single time. Its antigen is still unknown. CDR3 length: 17 residues. Germline V gives CDR1 SGDLS, CDR2 YYNGEE. Trimming left V 0 bases short and J 4 bases short, with 19 bases between. The data are from a study of long-term antiretroviral therapy in people with HIV. Findings and limits, study-wide: Possibly under older ART regimens, blood was drawn between the mid-2000s and the late 2010s. Dominance of pre-ART expanded clones persisted, fluctuating and often declining after ART.

Sequencing used immunoSEQ v3.0 at survey level. Only in-frame clones appear in the TCRdb table, and some are missing; sequencing was by immunoSEQ multiplex PCR. This sample has roughly 16,000 clones; approximately 85% occur once, and the top ten carry about 5.2%. Sequenced material: unsorted PBMCs, taken 0.5 years after starting antiretroviral therapy. The chain carries TRBV9 and TRBJ2-5, with D maybe TRBD1 (6 bases). This receptor was taken from a woman aged 40 to 49 with HIV. CDR3 DNA: TGTGCCAGCAGCGTAGCCCCGGACAGTCGCCGACGAGAGACCCAGTACTTC. It is translated as CASSVAPDSRRRETQYF.